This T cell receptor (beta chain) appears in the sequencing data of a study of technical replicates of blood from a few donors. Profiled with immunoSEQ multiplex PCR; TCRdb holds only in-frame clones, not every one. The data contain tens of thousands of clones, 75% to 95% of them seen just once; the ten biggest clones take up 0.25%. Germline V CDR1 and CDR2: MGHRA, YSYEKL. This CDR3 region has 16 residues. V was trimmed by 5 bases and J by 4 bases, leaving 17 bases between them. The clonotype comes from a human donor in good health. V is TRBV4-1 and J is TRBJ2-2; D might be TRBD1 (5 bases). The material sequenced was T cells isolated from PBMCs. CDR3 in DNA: TGCGCCAGCAGCGAGGTTCCCACAGGTGGCACCGGGGAGCTGTTTTTT. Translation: CASSEVPTGGTGELFF.